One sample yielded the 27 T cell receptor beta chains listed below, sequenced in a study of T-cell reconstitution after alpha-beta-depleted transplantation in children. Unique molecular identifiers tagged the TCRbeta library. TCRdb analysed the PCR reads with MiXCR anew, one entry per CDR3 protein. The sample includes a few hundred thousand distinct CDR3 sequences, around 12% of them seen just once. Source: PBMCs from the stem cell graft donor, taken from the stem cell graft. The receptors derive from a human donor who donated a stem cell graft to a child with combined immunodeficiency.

DNA of the CDR3: TGTGCCTGTCAGGGGGCAGGGAGCAATCAGCCCCAGCATTTT. It specifies CACQGAGSNQPQHF. The V and J genes are TRBV30 and TRBJ1-5; 8 nucleotides align to TRBD1. From germline, CDR1 is GTSNPN and CDR2 SVGIG (reference sequence). V was pared by 6 bases and J by 1 base, with 5 bases of the junction left unmatched. The CDR3 covers 14 residues.

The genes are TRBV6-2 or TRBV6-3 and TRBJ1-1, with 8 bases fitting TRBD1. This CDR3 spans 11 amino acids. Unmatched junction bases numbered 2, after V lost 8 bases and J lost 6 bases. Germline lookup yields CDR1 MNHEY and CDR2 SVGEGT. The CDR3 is CASGQGPEAFF. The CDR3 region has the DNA TGTGCCAGCGGACAGGGCCCTGAAGCTTTCTTT.

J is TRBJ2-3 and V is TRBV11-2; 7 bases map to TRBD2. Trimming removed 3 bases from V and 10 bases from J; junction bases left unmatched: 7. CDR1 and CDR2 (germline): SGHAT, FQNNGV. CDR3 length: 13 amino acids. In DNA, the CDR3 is TGTGCCAGCAGCTTTTGGGGGGGAATTGCGCAGTATTTT. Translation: CASSFWGGIAQYF.

DNA for the CDR3: TGTGCCACGCGACAGGGGACGAACACCGGGGAGCTGTTTTTT. Its translation: CATRQGTNTGELFF. The J gene is TRBJ2-2, the V gene TRBV24-1; 8 nucleotides match TRBD1. V lost 10 bases and J lost 0; bases outside the gene matches: 3. The CDR3 extends over 14 amino acids. Per the germline V gene, CDR1 is KGHDR and CDR2 is SFDVKD.

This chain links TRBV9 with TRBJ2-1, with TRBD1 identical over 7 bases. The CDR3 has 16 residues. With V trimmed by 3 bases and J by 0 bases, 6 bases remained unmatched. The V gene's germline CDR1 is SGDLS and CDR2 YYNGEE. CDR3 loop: CASSAPRDSSYNEQFF. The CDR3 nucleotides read TGTGCCAGCAGCGCCCCTCGGGACAGCTCCTACAATGAGCAGTTCTTC. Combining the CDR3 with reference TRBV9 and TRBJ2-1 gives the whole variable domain DSGVTQTPKHLITATGQRVTLRCSPRSGDLSVYWYQQSLDQGLQFLIQYYNGEERAKGNILERFSAQQFPDLHSELNLSSLELGDSALYFCASSAPRDSSYNEQFFGPGTRLTVL.

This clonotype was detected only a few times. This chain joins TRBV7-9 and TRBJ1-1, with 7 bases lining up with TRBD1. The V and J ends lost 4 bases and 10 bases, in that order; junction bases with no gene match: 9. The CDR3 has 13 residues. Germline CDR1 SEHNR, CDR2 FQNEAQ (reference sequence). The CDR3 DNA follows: TGTGCCAGCAGCTCAACCGAGACAGGGTCAGCTTTCTTT. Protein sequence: CASSSTETGSAFF.

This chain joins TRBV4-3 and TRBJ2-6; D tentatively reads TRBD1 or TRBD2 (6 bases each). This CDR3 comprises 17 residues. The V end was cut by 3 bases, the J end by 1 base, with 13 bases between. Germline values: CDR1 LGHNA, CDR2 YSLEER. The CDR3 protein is CASSQNTGRSGANVLTF. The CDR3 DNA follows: TGCGCCAGCAGCCAGAATACAGGGAGGTCTGGGGCCAACGTCCTGACTTTC.

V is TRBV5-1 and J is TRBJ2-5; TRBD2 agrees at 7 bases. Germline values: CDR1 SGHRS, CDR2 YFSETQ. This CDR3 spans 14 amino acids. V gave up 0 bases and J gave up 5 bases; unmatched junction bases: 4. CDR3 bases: TGCGCCAGCAGCTTGGTCGAGGGAGGGGAGACCCAGTACTTC. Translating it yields CASSLVEGGETQYF.

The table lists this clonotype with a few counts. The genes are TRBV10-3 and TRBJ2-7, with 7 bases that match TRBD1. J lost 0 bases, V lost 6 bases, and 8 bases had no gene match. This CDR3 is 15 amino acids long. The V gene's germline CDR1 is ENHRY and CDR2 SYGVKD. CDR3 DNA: TGTGCCATCAGGAAGGGGGCAGGACCCTCCTACGAGCAGTACTTC. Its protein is CAIRKGAGPSYEQYF.

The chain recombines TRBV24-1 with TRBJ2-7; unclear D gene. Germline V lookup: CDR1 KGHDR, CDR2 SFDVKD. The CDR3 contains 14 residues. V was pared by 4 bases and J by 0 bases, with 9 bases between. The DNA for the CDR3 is TGTGCCACCAGTGAGGCCGTATCCTCCTACGAGCAGTACTTC. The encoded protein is CATSEAVSSYEQYF.

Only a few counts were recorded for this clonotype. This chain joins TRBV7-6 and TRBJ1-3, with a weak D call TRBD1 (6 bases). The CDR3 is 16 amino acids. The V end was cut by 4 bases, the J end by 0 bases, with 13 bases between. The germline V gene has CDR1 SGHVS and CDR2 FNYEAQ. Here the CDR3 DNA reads TGTGCCAGCAGCTACCTGACAGGAATCTCTGGAAACACCATATATTTT. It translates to CASSYLTGISGNTIYF.

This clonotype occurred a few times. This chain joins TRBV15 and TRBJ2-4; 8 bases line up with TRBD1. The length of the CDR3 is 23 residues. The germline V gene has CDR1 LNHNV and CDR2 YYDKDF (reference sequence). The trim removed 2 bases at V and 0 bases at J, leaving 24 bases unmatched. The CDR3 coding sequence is TGTGCCACCAGCAGACCATCGGGACAGGACCCCCGTTCGCGCCCCATAGCCAAAAACATTCAGTACTTC. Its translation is CATSRPSGQDPRSRPIAKNIQYF.

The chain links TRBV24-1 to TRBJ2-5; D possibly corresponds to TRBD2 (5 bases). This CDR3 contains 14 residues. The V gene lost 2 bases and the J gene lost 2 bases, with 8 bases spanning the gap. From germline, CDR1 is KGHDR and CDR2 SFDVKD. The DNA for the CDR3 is TGTGCCACCAGTGATTACACGGGACAAGAGACCCAGTACTTC. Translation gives CATSDYTGQETQYF.

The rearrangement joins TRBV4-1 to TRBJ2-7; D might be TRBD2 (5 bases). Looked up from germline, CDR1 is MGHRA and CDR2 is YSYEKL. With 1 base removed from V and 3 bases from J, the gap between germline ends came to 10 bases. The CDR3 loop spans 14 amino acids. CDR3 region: CASSQGTGVYEQYF. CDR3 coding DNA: TGCGCCAGCAGCCAAGGTACCGGGGTCTACGAGCAGTACTTC.

CDR3 residues: CASSRDRADTQYF. The CDR3 bases are TGTGCCAGCTCACGTGATAGGGCAGATACGCAGTATTTT. The chain recombines TRBV18 with TRBJ2-3; D gene uncertain. The CDR3 consists of 13 residues. The germline V gene encodes CDR1 KGHSH and CDR2 LQKENI. Between the trimmed V and J ends, which lost 4 bases and 4 bases, there was a span of 9 bases.

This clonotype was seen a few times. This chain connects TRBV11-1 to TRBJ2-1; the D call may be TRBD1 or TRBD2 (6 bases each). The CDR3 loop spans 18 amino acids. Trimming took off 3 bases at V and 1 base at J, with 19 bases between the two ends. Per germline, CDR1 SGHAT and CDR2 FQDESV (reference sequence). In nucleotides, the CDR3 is TGTGCCAGCAGCTTCGCCGGAGGGCTAGGGACATCCTACAATGAGCAGTTCTTC. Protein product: CASSFAGGLGTSYNEQFF.

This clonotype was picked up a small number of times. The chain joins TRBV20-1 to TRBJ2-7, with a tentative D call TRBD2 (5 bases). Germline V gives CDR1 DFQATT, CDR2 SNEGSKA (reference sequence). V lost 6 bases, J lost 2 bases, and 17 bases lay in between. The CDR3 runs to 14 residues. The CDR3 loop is CSARRLPQTYEQYF. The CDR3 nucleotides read TGCAGTGCCCGGAGGCTACCTCAGACCTACGAGCAGTACTTC.

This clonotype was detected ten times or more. CDR3 residues: CASTLDTAKNIQYF. CDR3 nucleotides: TGTGCCAGCACCCTGGACACCGCCAAAAACATTCAGTACTTC. The V and J genes are TRBV12-3 or TRBV12-4 and TRBJ2-4, with D possibly being TRBD1 (5 bases). The CDR3 runs 14 residues. V lost 7 bases and J 1 base, leaving 11 bases between the germline ends.

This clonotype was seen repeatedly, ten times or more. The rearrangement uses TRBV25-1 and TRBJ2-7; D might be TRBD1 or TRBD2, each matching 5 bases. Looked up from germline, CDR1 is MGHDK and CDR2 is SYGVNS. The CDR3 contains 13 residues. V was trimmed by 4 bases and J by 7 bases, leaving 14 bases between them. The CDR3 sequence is CASSGGPFGEQYF. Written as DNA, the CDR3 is TGTGCCAGCAGTGGGGGACCCTTCGGGGAGCAGTACTTC.

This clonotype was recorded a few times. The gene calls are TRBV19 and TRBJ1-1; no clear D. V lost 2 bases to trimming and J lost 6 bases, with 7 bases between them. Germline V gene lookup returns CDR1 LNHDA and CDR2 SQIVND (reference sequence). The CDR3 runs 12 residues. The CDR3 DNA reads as TGTGCCAGTAGTATAAAGGAGTCTGAAGCTTTCTTT. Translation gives CASSIKESEAFF.

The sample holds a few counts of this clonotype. CDR3 bases: TGTGCCAGCACCAAACTGGGGGGCAGGGCATATTCACCCCTCCACTTT. Amino acids: CASTKLGGRAYSPLHF. This chain joins TRBV7-9 and TRBJ1-6; possible D gene TRBD1, 6 bases. This CDR3 has 16 amino acids. V was pared by 7 bases and J by 8 bases, with 21 bases between. CDR1 SEHNR and CDR2 FQNEAQ come from the germline V gene (reference sequence).

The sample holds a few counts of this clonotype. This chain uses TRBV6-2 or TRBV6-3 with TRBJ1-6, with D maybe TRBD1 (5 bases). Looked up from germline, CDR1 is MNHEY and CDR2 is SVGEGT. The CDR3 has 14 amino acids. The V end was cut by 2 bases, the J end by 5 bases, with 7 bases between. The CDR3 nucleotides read TGTGCCAGCAGTTACCGACAGAATAATTCACCCCTCCACTTT. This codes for CASSYRQNNSPLHF.

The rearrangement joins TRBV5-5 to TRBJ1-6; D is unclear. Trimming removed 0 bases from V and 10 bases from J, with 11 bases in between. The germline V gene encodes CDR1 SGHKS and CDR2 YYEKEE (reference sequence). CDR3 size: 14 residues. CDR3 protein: CASSLAGKESPLHF. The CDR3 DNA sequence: TGTGCCAGCAGCTTGGCGGGGAAAGAATCACCCCTCCACTTT.

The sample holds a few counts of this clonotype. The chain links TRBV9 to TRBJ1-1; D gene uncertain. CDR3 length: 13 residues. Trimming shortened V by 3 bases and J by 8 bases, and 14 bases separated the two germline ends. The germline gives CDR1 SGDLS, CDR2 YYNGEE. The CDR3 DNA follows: TGTGCCAGCAGCGGGACGCCCCGGACCGAAGCTTTCTTT. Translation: CASSGTPRTEAFF.

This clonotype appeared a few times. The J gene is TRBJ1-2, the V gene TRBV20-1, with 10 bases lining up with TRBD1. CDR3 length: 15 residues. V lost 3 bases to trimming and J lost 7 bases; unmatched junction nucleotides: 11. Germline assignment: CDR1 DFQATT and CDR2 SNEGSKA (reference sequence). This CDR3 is CSASTAGTGETGYTF. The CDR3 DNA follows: TGCAGTGCTAGCACTGCCGGGACAGGGGAGACTGGCTACACCTTC.

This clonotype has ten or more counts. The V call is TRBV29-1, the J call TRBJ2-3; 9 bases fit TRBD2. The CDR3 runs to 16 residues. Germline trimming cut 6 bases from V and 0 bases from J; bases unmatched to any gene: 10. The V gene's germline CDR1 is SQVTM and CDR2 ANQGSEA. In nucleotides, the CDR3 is TGCAGCGTCTTGGGGCCTAGCGGGACTAGCACAGATACGCAGTATTTT. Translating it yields CSVLGPSGTSTDTQYF.

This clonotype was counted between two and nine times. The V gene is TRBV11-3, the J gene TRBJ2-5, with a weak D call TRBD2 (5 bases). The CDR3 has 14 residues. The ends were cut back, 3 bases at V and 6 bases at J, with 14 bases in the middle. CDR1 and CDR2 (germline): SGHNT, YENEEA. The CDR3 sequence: CASSFVGVEQTQYF. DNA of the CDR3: TGTGCCAGCAGCTTCGTCGGGGTTGAACAGACCCAGTACTTC.